What follows are 8 T cell receptor beta chains derived from one specimen sequenced in a study of shared clonotypes between healthy human individuals. Sequencing was performed with immunoSEQ multiplex PCR; in TCRdb, only in-frame clones are kept and a portion is missing. This table has about 100,000 clones, approximately 51% appearing once. The sequenced material came from PBMCs. The receptors derive from a middle-aged woman in good health. Some clones in this sample may be carry-over from other donors' samples.

V is TRBV9 and J is TRBJ2-1; tentative D call: TRBD2 (5 bases). The CDR3 runs to 15 residues. The germline V gene encodes CDR1 SGDLS and CDR2 YYNGEE. Trimming cost V 0 bases and J 3 bases, with 10 bases left between them. The CDR3 here is CASSVVGEGYNEQFF. The CDR3, as DNA: TGTGCCAGCAGCGTAGTTGGCGAGGGCTACAATGAGCAGTTCTTC.

This chain connects TRBV9 to TRBJ2-5; no firm D call. This CDR3 has 15 residues. Germline CDR1 is SGDLS and CDR2 is YYNGEE. Between the trimmed V and J ends, which lost 0 bases and 5 bases, there was a span of 14 bases. CDR3 nucleotides: TGTGCCAGCAGCGTAGGCCCGTTGCTGGGGGAGACCCAGTACTTC. This codes for CASSVGPLLGETQYF.

To note about this clone: A far more abundant clone sits one base away, making this likely a read error. The identical CDR3 is also encoded by other nucleotide sequences in the sample. The chain joins TRBV9 to TRBJ2-5, with a weak D call TRBD2 (7 bases). Germline CDR1 SGDLS, CDR2 YYNGEE. V lost 2 bases, J lost 0 bases, and 14 bases lay in between. CDR3 length: 16 amino acids. The CDR3 reads CASSVRGGSYQETQYF. CDR3 nucleotides: TGTGCCAGCAGCGTTAGGGGGGGATCGTACCAAGAGACCCAGTACTTC.

The rearrangement uses TRBV7-3 and TRBJ2-1; possible D gene TRBD1, 6 bases. This CDR3 comprises 14 residues. The V and J ends lost 2 bases and 6 bases respectively, with 11 bases between them. CDR1 SGHTA and CDR2 FQGTGA come from the germline V gene. CDR3 sequence: CASSLFGGRNEQFF. The CDR3 nucleotides are TGTGCCAGCAGCTTATTTGGGGGCCGCAATGAGCAGTTCTTC.

This clone was observed a few times. J is TRBJ1-2 and V is TRBV10-2; 11 positions agree with TRBD1. CDR3 length equals 14 residues. Germline V CDR1 and CDR2: WSHSY, SAAADI. The V gene end was trimmed by 5 bases and the J gene end by 5 bases; junction bases not matched to a gene: 4. The chain's CDR3 is CASSIGTGGYGYTF. CDR3 sequence (DNA): TGCGCCAGCAGTATCGGGACAGGGGGTTATGGCTACACCTTC.

The rearrangement links TRBV9 to TRBJ2-5; D remains ambiguous. CDR3 length: 14 amino acids. V was cut by 6 bases and J by 5 bases, with 17 bases left in between. Germline assignment: CDR1 SGDLS and CDR2 YYNGEE. The CDR3 region has the DNA TGTGCCAGCACTCGTAGTCAGGACGCTGAGACCCAGTACTTC. This gives the protein CASTRSQDAETQYF.

As DNA, the CDR3 is TGTGCCAGCGGGGACAACTTGCTCGACGAGCAGTACTTC. Encoded protein: CASGDNLLDEQYF. V is TRBV28 and J is TRBJ2-5; D is perhaps TRBD1 (6 bases). The DNA end favors TRBJ2-7, so the J call may be wrong. This CDR3 is built from 13 residues. CDR1 MDHEN and CDR2 SYDVKM come from the germline V gene.

There are many counts of this clone. The genes are TRBV6-1 and TRBJ1-2; weak D call: TRBD1 (6 bases). The CDR3 consists of 16 residues. CDR1 and CDR2 from the germline V gene are MNHNS and SASEGT. Trimming left V 4 bases short and J 4 bases short, with 19 bases between. CDR3 nucleotides: TGTGCCAGCAGTGCCGAAGACGACAGGCCAGGCTATGGCTACACCTTC. Translation gives CASSAEDDRPGYGYTF.